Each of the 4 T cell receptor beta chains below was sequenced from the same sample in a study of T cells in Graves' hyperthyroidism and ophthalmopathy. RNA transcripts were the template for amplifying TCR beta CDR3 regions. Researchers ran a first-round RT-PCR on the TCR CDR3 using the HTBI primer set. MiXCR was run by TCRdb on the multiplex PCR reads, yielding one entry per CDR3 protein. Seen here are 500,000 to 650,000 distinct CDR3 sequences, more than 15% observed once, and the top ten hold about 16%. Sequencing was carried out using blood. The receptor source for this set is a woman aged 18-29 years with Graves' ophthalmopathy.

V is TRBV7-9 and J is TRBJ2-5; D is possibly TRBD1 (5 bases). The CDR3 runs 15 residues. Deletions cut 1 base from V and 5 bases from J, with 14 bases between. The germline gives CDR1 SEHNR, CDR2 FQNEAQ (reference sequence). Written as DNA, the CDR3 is TGTGCCAGCAGCTTAGATGTCAGGGATTTGGAGACCCAGTACTTC. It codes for CASSLDVRDLETQYF.

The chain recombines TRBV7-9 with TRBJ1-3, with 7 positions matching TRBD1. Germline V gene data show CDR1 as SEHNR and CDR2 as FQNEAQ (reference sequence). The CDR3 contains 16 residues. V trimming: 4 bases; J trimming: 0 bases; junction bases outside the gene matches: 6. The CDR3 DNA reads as TGTGCCAGCAGCTCGACAGGGCCGCTCTCTGGAAACACCATATATTTT. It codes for CASSSTGPLSGNTIYF. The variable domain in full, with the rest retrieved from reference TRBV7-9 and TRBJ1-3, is DTGVSQNPRHKITKRGQNVTFRCDPISEHNRLYWYRQTLGQGPEFLTYFQNEAQLEKSRLLSDRFSAERPKGSFSTLEIQRTEQGDSAMYLCASSSTGPLSGNTIYFGEGSWLTVV.

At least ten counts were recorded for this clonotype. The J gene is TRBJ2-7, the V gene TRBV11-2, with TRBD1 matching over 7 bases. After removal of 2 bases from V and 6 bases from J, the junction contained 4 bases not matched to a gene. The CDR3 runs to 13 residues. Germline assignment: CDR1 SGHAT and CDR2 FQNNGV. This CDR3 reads CASSLRPGGEQYF. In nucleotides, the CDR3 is TGTGCCAGCAGCTTACGCCCAGGGGGCGAGCAGTACTTC. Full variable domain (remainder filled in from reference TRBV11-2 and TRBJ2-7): EAGVAQSPRYKIIEKRQSVAFWCNPISGHATLYWYQQILGQGPKLLIQFQNNGVVDDSQLPKDRFSAERLKGVDSTLKIQPAKLEDSAVYLCASSLRPGGEQYFGPGTRLTVT.

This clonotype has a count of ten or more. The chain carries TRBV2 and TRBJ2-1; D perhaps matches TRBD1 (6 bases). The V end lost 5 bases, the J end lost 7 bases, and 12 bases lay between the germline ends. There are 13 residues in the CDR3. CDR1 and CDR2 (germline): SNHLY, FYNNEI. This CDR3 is CASSYSTGNEQFF. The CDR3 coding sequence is TGTGCCAGCAGTTATTCTACAGGGAATGAGCAGTTCTTC.